A single sample is the source of the 12 T cell receptor beta chains below, sequenced in a study of OX40 agonist ivuxolimab in advanced cancers. Profiling relied on immunoSEQ multiplex PCR, and the TCRdb table lists in-frame clones only, not all of them. The data show some 70,000 clones, with approximately 90% seen just once and roughly 1% held by the top ten. This sample comprised CD4+ or CD8+ T cells sorted from blood, obtained in a trial of the OX40 agonist ivuxolimab. These receptors originate from an adult with an advanced solid tumor such as melanoma, head and neck, liver or kidney cancer.

V gene TRBV30 combines with J gene TRBJ2-7; tentative D call: TRBD1 (6 bases). The germline CDR1 and CDR2 sequences are GTSNPN and SVGIG (reference sequence). The CDR3 runs to 13 residues. V shed 2 bases and J shed 3 bases, with 11 bases lying between them. The CDR3 nucleotides are TGTGCCTGGAGTTCAACAGGGAACTACGAGCAGTACTTC. Protein product: CAWSSTGNYEQYF.

The chain uses TRBV6-1 and TRBJ2-6; D may match TRBD1 or TRBD2 (5 bases each). Trimming removed 4 bases from V and 0 bases from J, with 19 bases in between. Germline V gene sequence: CDR1 MNHNS, CDR2 SASEGT. This CDR3 region has 19 residues. In nucleotides, the CDR3 is TGTGCCAGCAGTGTCCGGGACGGCTTCCCAAGCTCTGGGGCCAACGTCCTGACTTTC. It is translated as CASSVRDGFPSSGANVLTF.

The V call is TRBV7-2, the J call TRBJ1-6; 7 bases align to TRBD1. J was trimmed by 9 bases and V by 5 bases; bases with no gene match: 10. This CDR3 has 15 residues. Germline V gives CDR1 SGHTA, CDR2 FQGNSA. The CDR3 sequence: CASSVTTGTGSPLHF. The CDR3 bases are TGTGCCAGCAGCGTGACGACAGGGACGGGTTCACCCCTCCACTTT.

The table lists this clone with a count of one. The rearrangement links TRBV7-9 to TRBJ2-7; 7 bases line up with TRBD2. CDR1 and CDR2 (germline): SEHNR, FQNEAQ (reference sequence). There are 16 residues in the CDR3. V shed 1 base and J 3 bases; nucleotides not matched to a gene: 9. The CDR3 sequence: CASSLGPGRGSYEQYF. In DNA form, the CDR3 reads TGTGCCAGCAGCTTAGGGCCCGGGCGGGGGAGCTACGAGCAGTACTTC.

This clone was detected only once. The V gene is TRBV6-5, the J gene TRBJ2-5, with 9 positions matching TRBD2. The CDR3 runs to 14 residues. Germline values: CDR1 MNHEY, CDR2 SVGAGI. The V segment lost 6 bases and the J segment 5 bases; nucleotides outside the gene matches: 7. The CDR3 coding sequence is TGTGCCAGCAGAAGGCGGGGGGGCTGGGAGACCCAGTACTTC. It encodes CASRRRGGWETQYF.

The chain has TRBV6-1 and TRBJ1-1; 7 nucleotides agree with TRBD1. Per the germline V gene, CDR1 is MNHNS and CDR2 is SASEGT. Losses at the gene ends were 7 bases for V and 1 base for J; bases not matched to a gene: 6. The CDR3 is 14 amino acids. CDR3 residues: CASIPGDRNTEAFF. CDR3 in DNA: TGTGCCAGCATCCCGGGGGACAGGAACACTGAAGCTTTCTTT.

The rearrangement joins TRBV7-9 to TRBJ1-1; 11 bases agree with TRBD1. Germline V CDR1 and CDR2: SEHNR, FQNEAQ (reference sequence). The V segment lost 1 base and the J segment 5 bases; nucleotides outside the gene matches: 12. The CDR3 runs to 18 residues. As DNA, the CDR3 is TGTGCCAGCAGCTTAGGTAATCGGGTCGGGACAGGGGGTACTGAAGCTTTCTTT. This codes for CASSLGNRVGTGGTEAFF.

The chain couples TRBV9 to TRBJ1-2; the D gene is possibly TRBD1 (5 bases). Trimming pared 0 bases from V and 3 bases from J, leaving 15 bases between. Germline V gene lookup returns CDR1 SGDLS and CDR2 YYNGEE. The CDR3 has 16 amino acids. The CDR3 loop is CASSVAPQGQYYGYTF. The CDR3, as DNA: TGTGCCAGCAGCGTAGCTCCCCAGGGCCAATACTATGGCTACACCTTC.

The rearrangement links TRBV2 to TRBJ1-4, with TRBD1 identical over 9 bases. V shed 2 bases, J shed 5 bases, and the junction held 3 bases outside the gene matches. Germline values: CDR1 SNHLY, CDR2 FYNNEI. The CDR3 loop spans 15 amino acids. The CDR3 protein is CASSERGQGNEKLFF. DNA for the CDR3: TGTGCCAGCAGTGAAAGAGGACAGGGGAATGAAAAACTGTTTTTT.

The J gene is TRBJ2-2, the V gene TRBV5-1, with TRBD2 as a possible D gene (7 bases). CDR1 is SGHRS and CDR2 is YFSETQ in the germline V gene. The CDR3 contains 16 residues. V lost 0 bases, J lost 4 bases, and 13 bases lay in between. The CDR3 loop is CASSLGRGLGTGELFF. CDR3 bases: TGCGCCAGCAGCTTGGGGCGGGGGCTGGGCACCGGGGAGCTGTTTTTT.

The chain links TRBV5-1 to TRBJ1-1; perhaps TRBD1 as D (6 bases). V dropped 6 bases and J dropped 1 base, with 13 bases sitting between them. CDR3 length: 14 residues. The germline V gene encodes CDR1 SGHRS and CDR2 YFSETQ. The CDR3 DNA reads as TGCGCCAGCACCCTACAGGGACCGAACACTGAAGCTTTCTTT. Protein sequence: CASTLQGPNTEAFF. The full variable domain, with the rest looked up from reference TRBV5-1 and TRBJ1-1, is KAGVTQTPRYLIKTRGQQVTLSCSPISGHRSVSWYQQTPGQGLQFLFEYFSETQRNKGNFPGRFSGRQFSNSRSEMNVSTLELGDSALYLCASTLQGPNTEAFFGQGTRLTVV.

The chain carries TRBV10-1 and TRBJ2-7, with 9 positions matching TRBD1. From germline, CDR1 is WNHNN and CDR2 SYGVQD (reference sequence). The CDR3 is 14 amino acids. J lost 6 bases, V lost 5 bases, and 8 bases had no gene match. The CDR3, as DNA: TGCGCCAGCAGTTCCGGGACAGGGACGAGCGAGCAGTACTTC. Protein: CASSSGTGTSEQYF.